The 18 T cell receptor beta chains reported below all come from one sample, sequenced in a study of T cells of healthy individuals. TCRdb ran MiXCR on the 5' RACE reads and lists one entry per CDR3 protein. The sample shows around 100,000 distinct CDR3 sequences, 15% to 20% of them seen only once. Source of these receptors: a human donor in good health.

The chain couples TRBV5-1 to TRBJ2-7, with 9 nucleotides matching TRBD1. CDR1 SGHRS and CDR2 YFSETQ come from the germline V gene. The CDR3 is 14 amino acids. Losses at the gene ends were 2 bases for V and 7 bases for J; bases not matched to a gene: 7. The CDR3 loop reads CASSFQDRGEEQYF. The DNA for the CDR3 is TGCGCCAGCAGCTTTCAGGACAGGGGTGAAGAGCAGTACTTC.

The chain is built from TRBV28 and TRBJ2-1, with D tentatively TRBD2 (6 bases). The CDR3 loop spans 15 amino acids. Trimming stripped 10 bases from V and 2 bases from J, with 18 bases between. Looked up from germline, CDR1 is MDHEN and CDR2 is SYDVKM. The CDR3 loop is CAICGGSGPYNEQFF. Written as DNA, the CDR3 is TGTGCCATCTGCGGAGGTAGCGGACCCTACAATGAGCAGTTCTTC. The whole variable domain, remainder taken from reference TRBV28 and TRBJ2-1, is DVKVTQSSRYLVKRTGEKVFLECVQDMDHENMFWYRQDPGLGLRLIYFSYDVKMKEKGDIPEGYSVSREKKERFSLILESASTNQTSMYLCAICGGSGPYNEQFFGPGTRLTVL.

This clonotype was seen a handful of times. The rearrangement joins TRBV28 to TRBJ1-4, with D perhaps matching TRBD1 (5 bases). Germline V gives CDR1 MDHEN, CDR2 SYDVKM. CDR3 length equals 12 residues. The V end was cut by 2 bases, the J end by 12 bases, with 10 bases between. The CDR3 DNA reads as TGTGCCAGCAGTTTAGGGGCGGGGCAACTGTTTTTT. Its translation is CASSLGAGQLFF.

Note on this clonotype: Just one base apart from a much larger clone, this may be a read error. The chain has TRBV3-1 and TRBJ2-3; D is ambiguous. This CDR3 comprises 12 residues. Deletions cut 8 bases from V and 0 bases from J, with 6 bases between. Germline V gene lookup returns CDR1 LGHDT and CDR2 YNNKEL (reference sequence). In nucleotides, the CDR3 is TGTGCCAGCGGCCCTAGCACAGATACGCAGTATTTT. Translating gives CASGPSTDTQYF.

This clonotype turned up a few times. J is TRBJ2-5 and V is TRBV9; 7 bases fit TRBD2. V lost 1 base and J lost 3; bases outside the gene matches: 6. The CDR3 runs to 15 residues. Per the germline V gene, CDR1 is SGDLS and CDR2 is YYNGEE. CDR3 sequence (DNA): TGTGCCAGCAGCGTATGGGGACTAAAAGAAGAGACCCAGTACTTC. Translated, it gives CASSVWGLKEETQYF.

The chain joins TRBV6-5 to TRBJ2-7, with D perhaps matching TRBD2 (6 bases). The CDR3 length is 14 residues. Germline V gene sequence: CDR1 MNHEY, CDR2 SVGAGI. V gave up 7 bases and J gave up 0 bases, with 13 bases separating them. The CDR3 here is CASKRGTASYEQYF. Written as DNA, the CDR3 is TGTGCCAGCAAACGCGGGACTGCCTCCTACGAGCAGTACTTC.

The CDR3 region has the DNA TGTGCCAGCAGCAAAACCACTAGTGAGGTCCCGACTAGCGGGAGCTATGAGCAGTTCTTC. Translating gives CASSKTTSEVPTSGSYEQFF. The rearrangement joins TRBV7-8 to TRBJ2-1, with 12 bases identical to TRBD2. The length of the CDR3 is 20 residues. V lost 5 bases and J lost 8; bases outside the gene matches: 22. Germline-derived CDR1 and CDR2 are SGHVS and FQNEAQ.

The sample holds a few counts of this clonotype. The chain couples TRBV27 to TRBJ2-6; D uncertain. CDR1 is MNHEY, CDR2 SMNVEV, per germline (reference sequence). V lost 3 bases to trimming and J lost 0 bases, with 12 bases between them. CDR3 size: 17 residues. In DNA, the CDR3 is TGTGCCAGCAGTTTTGGGGTTAGCCCCTCTGGGGCCAACGTCCTGACTTTC. Amino acid sequence: CASSFGVSPSGANVLTF.

V and J are TRBV2 and TRBJ1-2; possible D gene TRBD1, 5 bases. The germline V gene has CDR1 SNHLY and CDR2 FYNNEI. V was pared by 7 bases and J by 4 bases, with 10 bases between. CDR3 size: 12 residues. CDR3 nucleotides: TGTGCCAGCATAGGGACTCGCTATGGCTACACCTTC. This translates into CASIGTRYGYTF.

This clonotype occurred many times. The rearrangement uses TRBV7-3 and TRBJ2-5; TRBD2 is a possible D gene (5 bases). The V gene's germline CDR1 is SGHTA and CDR2 FQGTGA. The length of the CDR3 is 14 residues. Trimming removed 4 bases at V and 4 bases at J, with 13 bases between. CDR3 sequence (DNA): TGTGCCAGCAGCTCGACGGGAATCCGAGAGACCCAGTACTTC. This gives the protein CASSSTGIRETQYF.

The chain joins TRBV10-3 to TRBJ2-1; 9 nucleotides align to TRBD1. This CDR3 is 15 amino acids long. J was trimmed by 2 bases and V by 5 bases; bases with no gene match: 4. Germline-derived CDR1 and CDR2 are ENHRY and SYGVKD. The CDR3 here is CAISPGQGAYNEQFF. The DNA of the CDR3 is TGTGCCATCAGTCCGGGACAGGGCGCCTACAATGAGCAGTTCTTC.

At least ten counts were recorded for this clonotype. The rearrangement links TRBV28 to TRBJ1-5; maybe TRBD1 (6 bases). The CDR3 contains 18 residues. Trimming left V 4 bases short and J 0 bases short, with 19 bases between. CDR1 is MDHEN and CDR2 is SYDVKM in the germline V gene. In DNA form, the CDR3 reads TGTGCCAGCAGTTCCCACCTCGGGACATCATATAGCAATCAGCCCCAGCATTTT. Its protein is CASSSHLGTSYSNQPQHF.

The V call is TRBV6-1, the J call TRBJ2-1, with D perhaps TRBD1 (6 bases). V was cut by 5 bases and J by 0 bases, with 17 bases left in between. The CDR3 contains 17 residues. Germline loops: CDR1 MNHNS, CDR2 SASEGT. The CDR3 sequence: CASSSTGSSSSYNEQFF. The CDR3 DNA reads as TGTGCCAGCAGTTCCACAGGGTCTTCGAGCTCCTACAATGAGCAGTTCTTC.

This clonotype was counted between two and nine times. The rearrangement joins TRBV27 to TRBJ2-1, with TRBD1 as a possible D gene (6 bases). CDR1 is MNHEY, CDR2 SMNVEV, per germline (reference sequence). Trimming took 5 bases from V and 9 from J, leaving 14 bases between them. This CDR3 is 13 amino acids long. The CDR3 DNA reads TGTGCCAGCAGTCCCGGACAGTTCCTTGAGCAGTTCTTC. Translation: CASSPGQFLEQFF.

V usage is TRBV20-1 and J usage is TRBJ2-3; D ambiguous. V was shortened by 2 bases and J by 3 bases, with 9 bases between the two germline ends. CDR1 DFQATT and CDR2 SNEGSKA come from the germline V gene (reference sequence). The CDR3 is made up of 13 amino acids. The CDR3 protein is CSARQDPTDTQYF. CDR3 coding DNA: TGCAGTGCTAGACAGGACCCGACAGATACGCAGTATTTT.

This clonotype occurred a few times. The gene calls are TRBV4-3 and TRBJ2-3; 12 nucleotides match TRBD2. The junction had 8 bases not matched to a gene; V was cut back by 2 bases and J by 5 bases. The CDR3 spans 17 residues. CDR1 and CDR2 (germline): LGHNA, YSLEER. The CDR3 sequence: CASSQNLAGGPGDTQYF. CDR3 in DNA: TGCGCCAGCAGCCAAAACCTAGCGGGAGGGCCGGGAGATACGCAGTATTTT.

This clonotype has a count of ten or more. This chain connects TRBV5-1 to TRBJ1-1, with a weak D call TRBD1 (6 bases). The V end lost 4 bases, the J end lost 0 bases, and 13 bases lay between the germline ends. The germline CDR1 and CDR2 sequences are SGHRS and YFSETQ. CDR3 size: 15 residues. The DNA of the CDR3 is TGCGCCAGCAGCCAGGACAGCGGATTGAACACTGAAGCTTTCTTT. Translated: CASSQDSGLNTEAFF.

This clonotype showed up just a few times. The gene calls are TRBV4-2 and TRBJ1-6; D ambiguous. Trimming took off 1 base at V and 9 bases at J, with 4 bases between the two ends. This CDR3 region has 12 residues. Germline V gives CDR1 LGHNA, CDR2 YNFKEQ. Here the CDR3 DNA reads TGTGCCAGCAGCCAAGTGGGTTCACCCCTCCACTTT. Its translation is CASSQVGSPLHF.